This record covers a single T cell receptor beta chain. The study assigned cohorts using participant-reported clinical history. Germline loops: CDR1 SGHRS, CDR2 YFSETQ. Trimming took 0 bases from V and 2 from J, leaving 6 bases between them. This CDR3 region has 13 residues. Assay: immunoSEQ multiplex PCR; the TCRdb copy retains only in-frame clones and omits some. This table has fewer than 250,000 clones, 89% appearing once. The data stem from a study of blood T cell repertoires in COVID-19. Study-level information: T cells, B-cell-depleted T cells, or PBMCs provided the cDNA or gDNA that served as material.

The sequenced material came from PBMCs or T cells enriched from blood (not recorded which). J is TRBJ2-7 and V is TRBV5-1; D gene uncertain. The sequence derives from a young woman who had recovered from COVID-19. The CDR3 spells CASSLGRAYEQYF. For the CDR3, the DNA is TGCGCCAGCAGCTTGGGCCGGGCCTACGAGCAGTACTTC. Based on the CDR3 plus reference TRBV5-1 and TRBJ2-7, the full variable domain is KAGVTQTPRYLIKTRGQQVTLSCSPISGHRSVSWYQQTPGQGLQFLFEYFSETQRNKGNFPGRFSGRQFSNSRSEMNVSTLELGDSALYLCASSLGRAYEQYFGPGTRLTVT.